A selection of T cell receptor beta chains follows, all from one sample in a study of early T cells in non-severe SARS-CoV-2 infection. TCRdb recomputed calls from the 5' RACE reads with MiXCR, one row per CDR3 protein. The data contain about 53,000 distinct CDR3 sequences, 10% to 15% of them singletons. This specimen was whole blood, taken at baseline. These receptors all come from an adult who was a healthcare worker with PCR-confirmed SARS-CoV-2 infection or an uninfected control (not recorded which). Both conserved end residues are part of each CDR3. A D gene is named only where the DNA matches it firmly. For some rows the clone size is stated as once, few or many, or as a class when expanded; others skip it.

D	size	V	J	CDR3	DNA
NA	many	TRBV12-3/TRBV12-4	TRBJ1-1	CASRIGSHTEAFF	TGTGCCAGCCGAATCGGAAGCCACACTGAAGCTTTCTTT
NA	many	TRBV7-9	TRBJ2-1	CASSLGAALFDEQFF	TGTGCCAGCTCCTTAGGGGCTGCCCTTTTCGATGAGCAGTTCTTC
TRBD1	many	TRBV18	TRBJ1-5	CASSQGTGSFNQPQHF	TGTGCCAGCTCACAGGGGACAGGGTCTTTCAATCAGCCCCAGCATTTT
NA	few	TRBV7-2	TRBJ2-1	CASSARGLIYNEQFF	TGTGCCAGCAGCGCCCGGGGACTGATCTACAATGAGCAGTTCTTC
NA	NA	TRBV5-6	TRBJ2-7	CASSLVGTGTYEQYF	TGTGCCAGCAGCTTGGTTGGGACGGGGACCTACGAGCAGTACTTC
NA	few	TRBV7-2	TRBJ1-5	CASSWGARQPQHF	TGTGCCAGCAGTTGGGGGGCACGGCAGCCCCAGCATTTT
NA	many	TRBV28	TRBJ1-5	CASSLWSGNSNQPQHF	TGTGCCAGCAGTTTATGGTCAGGGAATAGCAATCAGCCCCAGCATTTT
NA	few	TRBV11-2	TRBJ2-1	CASSLGQNNEQFF	TGTGCCAGCAGCTTAGGTCAAAACAATGAGCAGTTCTTC
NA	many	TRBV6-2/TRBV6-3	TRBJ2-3	CASSYGPGSTDTQYF	TGTGCCAGCAGTTACGGTCCGGGGTCCACAGATACGCAGTATTTT
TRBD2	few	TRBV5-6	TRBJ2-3	CASSSLRWQFGKTSGTDTQYF	TGTGCCAGCAGCTCCCTTCGATGGCAGTTCGGGAAGACTAGCGGCACAGATACGCAGTATTTT
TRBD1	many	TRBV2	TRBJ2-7	CASTAGTEYYEQYF	TGTGCCAGCACCGCCGGGACAGAATACTACGAGCAGTACTTC
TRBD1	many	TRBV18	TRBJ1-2	CASSPGTEHTF	TGTGCCAGCTCACCAGGGACAGAGCACACCTTC
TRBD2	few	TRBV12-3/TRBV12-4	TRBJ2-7	CASSFGLAGEFEQYF	TGTGCCAGCAGTTTCGGCCTAGCGGGAGAATTCGAGCAGTACTTC
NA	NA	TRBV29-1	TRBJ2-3	CSVGQNTDTQYF	TGCAGCGTAGGACAGAACACAGATACGCAGTATTTT
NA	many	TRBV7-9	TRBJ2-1	CASSQTGPAYNEQFF	TGTGCCAGCAGTCAAACAGGTCCTGCCTACAATGAGCAGTTCTTC
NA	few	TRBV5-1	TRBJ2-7	CASSNRENEQYF	TGCGCCAGCAGTAACAGGGAGAACGAGCAGTACTTC
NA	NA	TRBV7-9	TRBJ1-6	CASRLGAGTYNSPLHF	TGTGCCAGCCGCCTTGGGGCGGGTACCTATAATTCACCCCTCCACTTT
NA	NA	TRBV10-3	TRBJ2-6	CAIPGPSVSGANVLTF	TGTGCCATACCCGGGCCGTCCGTCTCTGGGGCCAACGTCCTGACTTTC
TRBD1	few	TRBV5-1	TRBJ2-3	CASNPGGGTDTQYF	TGCGCCAGCAACCCAGGGGGCGGCACAGATACGCAGTATTTT
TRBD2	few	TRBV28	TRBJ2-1	CASSLGTSGFSSYNEQFF	TGTGCCAGCAGTTTAGGGACTAGCGGTTTCAGCTCCTACAATGAGCAGTTCTTC
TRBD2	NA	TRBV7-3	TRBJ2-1	CASSKKPGTSGSNEQFF	TGTGCCAGCAGCAAAAAGCCCGGGACTAGCGGGAGTAATGAGCAGTTCTTC
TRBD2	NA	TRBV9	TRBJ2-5	CASSVGGAGGPETQYF	TGTGCCAGCAGCGTAGGCGGAGCGGGAGGGCCAGAGACCCAGTACTTC
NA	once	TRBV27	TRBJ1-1	CASYWFGRYTEAFF	TGTGCCAGCTACTGGTTTGGACGGTACACTGAAGCTTTCTTT
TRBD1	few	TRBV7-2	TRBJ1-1	CASSLQGAGTEAFF	TGTGCCAGCAGCTTGCAGGGGGCAGGGACTGAAGCTTTCTTT
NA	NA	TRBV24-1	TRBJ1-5	CATSDPTKGGNQPQHF	TGTGCCACCAGTGATCCAACAAAGGGTGGCAATCAGCCCCAGCATTTT
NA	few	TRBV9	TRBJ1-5	CASSMSQEPNQPQHF	TGTGCCAGCAGCATGTCCCAGGAGCCTAATCAGCCCCAGCATTTT
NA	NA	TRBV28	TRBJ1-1	CASITGGASNTEAFF	TGTGCCAGCATTACCGGGGGCGCCTCGAACACTGAAGCTTTCTTT
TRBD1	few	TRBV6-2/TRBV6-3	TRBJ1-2	CASSYPDRVYYGYTF	TGTGCCAGCAGTTACCCGGACAGGGTTTACTATGGCTACACCTTC
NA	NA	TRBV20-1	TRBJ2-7	CSARDPFSSYEQYF	TGCAGTGCTAGAGATCCATTCAGTTCCTACGAGCAGTACTTC
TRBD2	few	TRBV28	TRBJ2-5	CASSFPASGIDQETQYF	TGTGCCAGCAGTTTCCCCGCTAGCGGGATTGACCAAGAGACCCAGTACTTC
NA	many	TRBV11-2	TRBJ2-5	CASSLVSGTQYF	TGTGCCAGCAGCTTAGTCTCGGGGACCCAGTACTTC
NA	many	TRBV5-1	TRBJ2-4	CASSPVMGDIQYF	TGCGCCAGCAGCCCCGTGATGGGGGACATTCAGTACTTC
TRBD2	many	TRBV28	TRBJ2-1	CASKVDREGNEQFF	TGTGCCAGCAAGGTCGACCGGGAGGGCAATGAGCAGTTCTTC
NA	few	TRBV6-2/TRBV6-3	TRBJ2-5	CASSYSETQYF	TGTGCCAGCAGTTACTCAGAGACCCAGTACTTC
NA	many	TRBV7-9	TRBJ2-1	CASSSKGRGNEQFF	TGTGCCAGCAGCTCCAAAGGGCGCGGGAATGAGCAGTTCTTC
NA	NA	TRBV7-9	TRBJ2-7	CASNPTGNSYEQYF	TGTGCCAGCAACCCAACAGGGAACTCCTACGAGCAGTACTTC
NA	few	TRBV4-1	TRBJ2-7	CASSQVTGDEQYF	TGCGCCAGCAGCCAAGTGACGGGGGACGAGCAGTACTTC
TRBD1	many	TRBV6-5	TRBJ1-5	CASSYGTASNQPQHF	TGTGCCAGCAGTTACGGGACAGCTAGCAATCAGCCCCAGCATTTT
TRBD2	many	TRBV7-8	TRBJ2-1	CASSSSSGSRNEQFF	TGTGCCAGCAGCTCCTCTAGCGGGAGTCGGAATGAGCAGTTCTTC
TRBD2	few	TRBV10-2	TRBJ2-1	CASSSGRGGNEQFF	TGCGCCAGTTCTAGCGGGAGAGGGGGCAATGAGCAGTTCTTC
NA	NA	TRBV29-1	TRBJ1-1	CSVGGARAEAFF	TGCAGCGTTGGGGGGGCGAGGGCTGAAGCTTTCTTT
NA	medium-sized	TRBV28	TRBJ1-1	CASSLISSRTEAFF	TGTGCCAGCAGTTTAATCAGTTCTCGAACTGAAGCTTTCTTT
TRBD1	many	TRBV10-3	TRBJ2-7	CAIGAGGHEQYF	TGTGCCATCGGGGCAGGGGGACACGAGCAGTACTTC
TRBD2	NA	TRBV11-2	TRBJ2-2	CASSSGLAGSAGELFF	TGTGCCAGCAGCTCAGGTTTAGCGGGATCTGCCGGGGAGCTGTTTTTT
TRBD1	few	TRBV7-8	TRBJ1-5	CASSYRDRGSQPQHF	TGTGCCAGCAGCTACCGGGACAGGGGTTCTCAGCCCCAGCATTTT
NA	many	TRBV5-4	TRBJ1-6	CASAVQAPNSPLHF	TGTGCCAGCGCCGTACAGGCCCCTAATTCACCCCTCCACTTT
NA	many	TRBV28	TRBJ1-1	CASSFNTEAFF	TGTGCCAGCAGTTTTAACACTGAAGCTTTCTTT
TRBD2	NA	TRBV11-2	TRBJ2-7	CASSSNIGTSGSYEQYF	TGTGCCAGCAGCTCCAACATCGGGACTAGCGGGAGTTACGAGCAGTACTTC
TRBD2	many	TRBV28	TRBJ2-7	CASRKGTKAEQYF	TGTGCCAGCAGAAAAGGGACTAAAGCCGAGCAGTACTTC
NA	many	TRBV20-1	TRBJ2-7	CSATNSRLGGYEQYF	TGCAGTGCCACCAACTCCAGACTAGGGGGCTACGAGCAGTACTTC
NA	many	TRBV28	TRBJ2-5	CASSVPGHNFQETQYF	TGTGCCAGCAGTGTACCGGGACATAACTTCCAAGAGACCCAGTACTTC
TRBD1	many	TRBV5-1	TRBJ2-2	CASSGQGTGELFF	TGCGCCAGCAGCGGACAGGGCACCGGGGAGCTGTTTTTT
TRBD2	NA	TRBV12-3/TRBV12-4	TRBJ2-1	CASSTGTSGTYNEQFF	TGTGCCAGCAGTACTGGGACTAGCGGGACGTACAATGAGCAGTTCTTC
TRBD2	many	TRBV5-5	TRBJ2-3	CASPGTSSTDTQYF	TGTGCCAGCCCCGGGACTAGCAGCACAGATACGCAGTATTTT
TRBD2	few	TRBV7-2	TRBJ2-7	CASSVSGRWEQYF	TGTGCCAGCAGCGTGAGCGGGAGATGGGAGCAGTACTTC
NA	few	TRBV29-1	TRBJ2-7	CSVHAGVLYEQYF	TGCAGCGTCCACGCCGGGGTACTCTACGAGCAGTACTTC
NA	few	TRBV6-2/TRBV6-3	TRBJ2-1	CASSHPDLTDLGEQFF	TGTGCCAGCAGTCATCCCGATCTGACAGACCTGGGTGAGCAGTTCTTC